This entry concerns a single T cell receptor beta chain. Its cognate antigen has yet to be identified. Per-base quality was not reported, and no clone a single base away is much larger than it. The source of the sample is a study of cytomegalovirus exposure and HLA in healthy donors (TCRdb year 2017). About the full investigation: The 500 to 800 repertoires of the first cohort and the 95 to 150 validation repertoires were produced on the same platform, according to a later analysis. The aim of the study was to test whether cataloging public T cell receptors could identify signatures of past pathogen exposure. In addition to the first cohort of roughly 700 subjects, a separate validation cohort of around 110 different subjects was used. To predict cytomegalovirus infection status, the study brought together high-throughput TCR immunosequencing, statistical association of individual TCRs with disease status, and machine learning. General conclusions and limits of the study: Across donors, most TCR sequences were observed very rarely, whereas some public TCRs were present in many individuals. In vitro tests confirmed that a few of the cytomegalovirus-associated TCR beta chains recognize cytomegalovirus antigens. The study listed 150 to 200 TCR beta chains as associated with cytomegalovirus. Cytomegalovirus status was reported to be diagnosed by the classifier with high specificity and sensitivity in both the original and validation cohorts. It was suggested by the authors that the approach could potentially be generalized to other disease states and immunological phenotypes. A later analysis found that TCRs clustered in the first cohort also tended to co-occur in the approximately 120 validation repertoires, with 90% to 95% of cluster scores above 0. All 120 or so repertoires were used to score co-occurrence in the validation cohort in a later analysis, because that analysis had no HLA typing for the cohort.

The library was built by means of the immunoSEQ multiplex PCR assay. Concerning the study's data processing: A statistical classification framework was developed to diagnose cytomegalovirus status using the catalog of TCR beta chain sequences. The source is immuneACCESS, and TCRdb retained only in-frame sequences with V and J called. Part of the clones is not carried over; for the studies checked, unresolved V genes explain less than half of this, and the remainder is unexplained. The D gene and trimming were derived from the DNA, and the V and J assignments and clone size from that table. The sample data list roughly 65,000 clones, and 91% of these were observed just once. About 3% of the sample lies in the top ten. The donors were included in the validation cohort of some 120 subjects, a group kept apart from the approximately 700-subject first cohort. Sequenced material: PBMCs. This TCR came from a man younger than 30 in good health and CMV-seronegative.

The CDR3 protein sequence reads: CASSLVIQGRHEQFF. The nucleotide sequence reads as follows: TGCGCCAGCAGCTTGGTAATACAGGGAAGGCATGAGCAGTTCTTC. The sequence joins TRBV5-1 to TRBJ2-1, with a tentative D gene TRBD1 over 6 matching bases. CDR1 and CDR2 (SGHRS, YFSETQ) derive from the germline V gene. The trim is 0 bases for V and 8 bases for J, with a gap of 15 bases between the germline ends. The CDR3 holds 15 amino acids from the cysteine to the phenylalanine. Only the CDR3 region is kept as DNA, spanning 45 bases read in frame from base 1.